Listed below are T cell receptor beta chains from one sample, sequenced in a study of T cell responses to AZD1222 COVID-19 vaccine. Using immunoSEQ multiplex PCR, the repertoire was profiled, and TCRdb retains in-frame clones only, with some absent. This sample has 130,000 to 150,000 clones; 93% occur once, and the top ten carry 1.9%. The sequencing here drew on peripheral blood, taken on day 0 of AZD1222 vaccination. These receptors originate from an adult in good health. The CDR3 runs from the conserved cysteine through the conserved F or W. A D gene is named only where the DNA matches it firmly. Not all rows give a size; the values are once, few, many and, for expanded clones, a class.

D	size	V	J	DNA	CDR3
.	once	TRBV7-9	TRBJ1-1	TGTGCCAGCAGCTTAGGGACAGTCGAAGCTTTCTTT	CASSLGTVEAFF
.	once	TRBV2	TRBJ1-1	TGTGCCAGCCAACCGAACACTGAAGCTTTCTTT	CASQPNTEAFF
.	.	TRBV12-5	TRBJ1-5	TGTGCTAGTGGTCTAATCAAGGGGGGCTTCAATCAGCCCCAGCATTTT	CASGLIKGGFNQPQHF
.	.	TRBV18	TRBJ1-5	TGTGCCAGCTCACCACTGGATAGCAATCAGCCCCAGCATTTT	CASSPLDSNQPQHF
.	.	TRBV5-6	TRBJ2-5	TGTGCCAGCAGCTTGAGGACAGAAGAGACCCAGTACTTC	CASSLRTEETQYF
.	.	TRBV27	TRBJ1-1	TGTGCCAGCAGTCTTCGGGGGTGGGGCGGCACTGAAGCTTTCTTT	CASSLRGWGGTEAFF
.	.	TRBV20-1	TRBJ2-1	TGCAGTGCTAGAGATCAACGTGAGCAGTTCTTC	CSARDQREQFF
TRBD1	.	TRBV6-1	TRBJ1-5	TGTGCCAGCAGTGGCCCTCTCCCGGGACAGTCAATTGGTGGTCAGCCCCAGCATTTT	CASSGPLPGQSIGGQPQHF
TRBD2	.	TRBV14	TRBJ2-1	TGTGCCAGCAGCCAAATTGGGGCAGCGGGAGCGAATGAGCAGTTCTTC	CASSQIGAAGANEQFF
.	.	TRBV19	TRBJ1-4	TGTGCCAGTAATCCGGGGATTGGAAAACTGTTTTTT	CASNPGIGKLFF
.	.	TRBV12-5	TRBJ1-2	TGTGCTAGTGGTTTGAGGGCAGGGGCCTTCTATGGCTACACCTTC	CASGLRAGAFYGYTF
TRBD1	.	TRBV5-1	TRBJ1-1	TGCGCCAGCAGCGGAAGGACAGGGATGAACACTGAAGCTTTCTTT	CASSGRTGMNTEAFF
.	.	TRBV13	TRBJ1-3	TGTGCCAGCAGCTCCTCGACAGGAAGGTCCCGAGCGGCAGGAAACACCATATATTTT	CASSSSTGRSRAAGNTIYF
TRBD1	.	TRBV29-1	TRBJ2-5	TGCAGCGTTGATGACACAGGGGGCGTGAAGACCCAGTACTTC	CSVDDTGGVKTQYF
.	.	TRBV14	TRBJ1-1	TGTGCCAGCAGCCAAGTGACAGGACGGAACACTGAAGCTTTCTTT	CASSQVTGRNTEAFF
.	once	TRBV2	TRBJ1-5	TGTGCCAGCAGGGGCCAGGGAGGGCAGCCCCAGCATTTT	CASRGQGGQPQHF
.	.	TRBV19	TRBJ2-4	TGTGCCAGTACGGGTTTAGCCAAAAACATTCAGTACTTC	CASTGLAKNIQYF
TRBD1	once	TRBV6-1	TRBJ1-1	TGTGCCAGCAGTGAAATGGGACAGGGTAGGACTGAAGCTTTCTTT	CASSEMGQGRTEAFF
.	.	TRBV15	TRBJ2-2	TGTGCCACCAGCAGAAGGGACGGGAACACCGGGGAGCTGTTTTTT	CATSRRDGNTGELFF
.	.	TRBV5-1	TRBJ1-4	TGCGCCAGCAGCTACGGCAGTGCAACTAATGAAAAACTGTTTTTT	CASSYGSATNEKLFF
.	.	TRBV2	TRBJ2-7	TGTGCCAGCAGAGTCGCTGAGGGAAGCGGAGCCTACGAGCAGTACTTC	CASRVAEGSGAYEQYF
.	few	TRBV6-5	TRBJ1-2	TGTGCCAGCAGCTACAGGGTCTCCTATGGCTACACCTTC	CASSYRVSYGYTF
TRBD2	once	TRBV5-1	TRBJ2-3	TGCGCCAGCAGCGGCGGGAGGGCGGCCAGCACAGATACGCAGTATTTT	CASSGGRAASTDTQYF
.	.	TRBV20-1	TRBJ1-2	TGCAGTGCTGCAGGGTATGGCTACACCTTC	CSAAGYGYTF
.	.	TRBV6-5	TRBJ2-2	TGTGCCAGCAGTTACGGGACTCTAAACACCGGGGAGCTGTTTTTT	CASSYGTLNTGELFF
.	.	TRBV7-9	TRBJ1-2	TGTGCCAGCAGCCACAGGGAGCTCCCTCTTGGGTACACCTTC	CASSHRELPLGYTF
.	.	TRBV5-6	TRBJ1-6	TGTGCCAGCAGCCAGGCTTTAGGTTCACCCCTCCACTTT	CASSQALGSPLHF
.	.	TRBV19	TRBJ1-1	TGTGCCAGTAGTAAGGTGGGCACTGAAGCTTTCTTT	CASSKVGTEAFF
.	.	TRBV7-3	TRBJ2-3	TGTGCCAGCAGCTTAGAAGGGATATACACAGATACGCAGTATTTT	CASSLEGIYTDTQYF
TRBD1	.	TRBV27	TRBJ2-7	TGTGCCAGCAGTTTAAGGGCAGGGGGAACCTACGAGCAGTACTTC	CASSLRAGGTYEQYF
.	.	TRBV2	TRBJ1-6	TGTGCCAGCAGTGCGGCCAGCTATAATTCACCCCTCCACTTT	CASSAASYNSPLHF
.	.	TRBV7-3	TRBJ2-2	TGTGCCAGCGGGGGGCGTCAGGGTAACACCGGGGAGCTGTTTTTT	CASGGRQGNTGELFF
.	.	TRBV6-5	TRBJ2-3	TGTGCCAGCAGCCTCGCCTTCAGGGATACGCAGTATTTT	CASSLAFRDTQYF
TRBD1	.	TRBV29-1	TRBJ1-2	TGCAGCGTTGCCCAGGGGGACTATGGCTACACCTTC	CSVAQGDYGYTF
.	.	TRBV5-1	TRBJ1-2	TGCGCCAGCAGCTTGGGACAGCCTAACTATGGCTACACCTTC	CASSLGQPNYGYTF
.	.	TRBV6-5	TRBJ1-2	TGTGCCAGCAGCCCGGACAGAAACTATGGCTACACCTTC	CASSPDRNYGYTF
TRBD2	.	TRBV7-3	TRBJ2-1	TGTGCCAGCAGCTTAACGGTGCTAGCGGGAGTAGGGTCCTACAATGAGCAGTTCTTC	CASSLTVLAGVGSYNEQFF
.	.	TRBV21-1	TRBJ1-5	TGTGCCAGCAGGGGGCCCCATAGCAATCAGCCCCAGCATTTT	CASRGPHSNQPQHF
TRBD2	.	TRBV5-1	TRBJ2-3	TGCGCCAGCAGCGGTCTCGGGAGCGGGAGTGGGTTCGGGCAGTATTTT	CASSGLGSGSGFGQYF
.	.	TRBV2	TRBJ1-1	TGTGCCAGCAGCTCCCAGTTGAACACTGAAGCTTTCTTT	CASSSQLNTEAFF
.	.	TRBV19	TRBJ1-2	TGTGCCAGTAGCAAGACAGGAGCCACTGCCCCCATAGGCTATGGCTACACCTTC	CASSKTGATAPIGYGYTF
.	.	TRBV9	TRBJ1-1	TGTGCCAGCAGCGCGTTACGAAACACTGAAGCTTTCTTT	CASSALRNTEAFF
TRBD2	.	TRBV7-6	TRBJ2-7	TGTGCCAGCAGCTCTCTAGCGGGAGAGAGGGCCTACGAGCAGTACTTC	CASSSLAGERAYEQYF
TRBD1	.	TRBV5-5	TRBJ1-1	TGTGCCAGCAGCTTTTTAGCGGGACAGGGCGGAGAAGCTTTCTTT	CASSFLAGQGGEAFF
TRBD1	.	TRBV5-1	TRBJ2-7	TGCGCCAGCAGCCAGTACGGGGCCACGGGACAGGGTAACGAGCAGTACTTC	CASSQYGATGQGNEQYF
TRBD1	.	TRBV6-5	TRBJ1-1	TGTGCCAGCAGTTCGCGGCAGGGGGTTTATACTGAAGCTTTCTTT	CASSSRQGVYTEAFF
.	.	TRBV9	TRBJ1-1	TGTGCCAGCAGCGCAGCCCAGGTCCCCAGCCACACTGAAGCTTTCTTT	CASSAAQVPSHTEAFF
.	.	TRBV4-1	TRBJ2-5	TGCGCCAGCAGCCAAGGGGACAACCAAGAGACCCAGTACTTC	CASSQGDNQETQYF
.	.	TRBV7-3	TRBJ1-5	TGTGCCAGCAGCTTAACGCCAGGGGCAGATCAGCCCCAGCATTTT	CASSLTPGADQPQHF
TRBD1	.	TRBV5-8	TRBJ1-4	TGTGCCAGCAGCCCTCCGGGACAGGGGGTTGAAAAACTGTTTTTT	CASSPPGQGVEKLFF
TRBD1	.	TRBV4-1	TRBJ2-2	TGCGCCAGCACCCTCATAGGACAGGTCGGGGGGGAGCTGTTTTTT	CASTLIGQVGGELFF
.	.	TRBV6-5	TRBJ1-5	TGTGCCAGCAGCCCATGGGGGGGCAATCAGCCCCAGCATTTT	CASSPWGGNQPQHF
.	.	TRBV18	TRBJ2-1	TGTGCCAGCTCACTTGTGAGAAATGAGCAGTTCTTC	CASSLVRNEQFF
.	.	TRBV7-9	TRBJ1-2	TGTGCCAGCAGCTTCGACGGGTTGCGGGGCTACACCTTC	CASSFDGLRGYTF
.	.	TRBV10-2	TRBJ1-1	TGCGCCAGCAGATGGGGACAAATGAACACTGAAGCTTTCTTT	CASRWGQMNTEAFF